This TCR beta chain was sequenced during a study of blood T cell repertoires in COVID-19. This clone showed up just a few times. Using immunoSEQ multiplex PCR, the repertoire was profiled, and TCRdb retains in-frame clones only, with some absent. Of around 84,000 clones in the sample, around four fifths are singletons; the top ten hold 39%. The CDR3 runs to 15 residues. Germline V gives CDR1 ENHRY, CDR2 SYGVKD. V lost 0 bases, J lost 1 base, and 10 bases lay in between. V gene TRBV10-3 combines with J gene TRBJ2-7, with D hard to call. The sequence was obtained from an elderly man with active or convalescent COVID-19. The sequenced sample was peripheral blood. The CDR3 DNA follows: TGTGCCATCAGTGAGTCGCCAGGCCCTTCCTACGAGCAGTACTTC. Protein product: CAISESPGPSYEQYF.